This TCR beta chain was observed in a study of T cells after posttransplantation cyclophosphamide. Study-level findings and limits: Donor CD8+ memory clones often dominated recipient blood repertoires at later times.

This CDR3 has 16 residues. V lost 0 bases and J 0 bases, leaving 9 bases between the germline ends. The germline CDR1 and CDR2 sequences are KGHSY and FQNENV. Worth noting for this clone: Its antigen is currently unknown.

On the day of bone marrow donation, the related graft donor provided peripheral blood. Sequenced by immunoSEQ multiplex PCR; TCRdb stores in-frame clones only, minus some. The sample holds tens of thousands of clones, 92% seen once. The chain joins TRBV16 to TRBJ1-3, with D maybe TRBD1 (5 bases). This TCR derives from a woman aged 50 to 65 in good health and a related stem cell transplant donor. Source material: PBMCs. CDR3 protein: CASSQSQGFSGNTIYF. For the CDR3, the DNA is TGTGCCAGCAGCCAATCCCAGGGCTTCTCTGGAAACACCATATATTTT.